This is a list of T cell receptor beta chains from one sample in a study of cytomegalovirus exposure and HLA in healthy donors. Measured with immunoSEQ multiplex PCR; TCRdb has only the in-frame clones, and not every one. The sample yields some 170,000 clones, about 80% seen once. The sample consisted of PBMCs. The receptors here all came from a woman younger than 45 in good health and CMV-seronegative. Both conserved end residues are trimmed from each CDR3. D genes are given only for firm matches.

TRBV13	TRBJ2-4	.	ASSLVAGGYKNIQY
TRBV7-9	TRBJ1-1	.	SSSPSEGAEAF
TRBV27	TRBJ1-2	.	ASSLPGDGYT
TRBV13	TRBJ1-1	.	ASSLGQGTEAF
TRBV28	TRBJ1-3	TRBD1	ASSAHQGARDTIY
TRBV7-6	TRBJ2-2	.	ASSSRTGELF
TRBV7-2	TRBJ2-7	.	ASSLGQWDYEQY
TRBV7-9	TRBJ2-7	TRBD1	ASSLARGQGYEQY
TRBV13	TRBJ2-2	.	ASSEKTVNTGELF
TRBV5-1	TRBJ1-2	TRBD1	ASSSQGAGYGYT
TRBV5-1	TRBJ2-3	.	ASSLGRDNTQY
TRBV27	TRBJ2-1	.	ASSDWFGPEDEQF
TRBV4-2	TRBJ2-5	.	ASSPTTSRQGGTQY
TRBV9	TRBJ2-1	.	ASAYSGSYNEQF
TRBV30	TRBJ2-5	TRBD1	AGTQGQGLGETQY
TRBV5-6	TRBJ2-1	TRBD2	ASRLVWGLASYNEQF
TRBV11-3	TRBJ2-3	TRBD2	ASSSSLLAGGPNTQY
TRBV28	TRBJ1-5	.	ASTYSNQPQH
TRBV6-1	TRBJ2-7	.	ASSEPGTYEQY
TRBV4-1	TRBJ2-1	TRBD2	ASSQDRIGLAKYNEQF
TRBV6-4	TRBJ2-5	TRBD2	ASSPGTSQETQY
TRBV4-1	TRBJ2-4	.	ASSQEGRGRNIQY
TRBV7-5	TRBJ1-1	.	VRSLSGTGCPGTEAF
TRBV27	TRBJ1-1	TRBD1	ASSPQTGLSTEAF
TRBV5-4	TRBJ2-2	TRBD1	ASSFPGQGAYGELF
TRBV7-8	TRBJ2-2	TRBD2	ASSYSAGVVSGELF
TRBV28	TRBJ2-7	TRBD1	ASSSRGTGSGYEQY
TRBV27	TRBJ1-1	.	ASRINNRVAEAF
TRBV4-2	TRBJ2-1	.	ASSQIDSYNEQF
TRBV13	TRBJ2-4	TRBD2	ASSTPGLEAAKNSQY
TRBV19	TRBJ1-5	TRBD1	ASSRTGGRVNQPQH
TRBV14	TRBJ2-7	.	ASSQGVYYYEQY